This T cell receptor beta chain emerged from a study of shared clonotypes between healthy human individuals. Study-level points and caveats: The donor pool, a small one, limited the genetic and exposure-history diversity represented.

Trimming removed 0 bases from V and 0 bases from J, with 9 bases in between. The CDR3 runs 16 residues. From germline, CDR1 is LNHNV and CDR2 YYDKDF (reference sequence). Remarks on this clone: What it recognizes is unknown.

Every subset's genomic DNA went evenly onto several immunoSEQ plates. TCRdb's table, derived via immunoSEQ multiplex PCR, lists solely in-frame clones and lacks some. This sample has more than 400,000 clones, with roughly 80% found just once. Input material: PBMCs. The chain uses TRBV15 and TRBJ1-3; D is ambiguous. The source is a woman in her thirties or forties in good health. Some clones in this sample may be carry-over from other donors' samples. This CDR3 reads CATSRDPVISGNTIYF. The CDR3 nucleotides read TGTGCCACCAGCAGAGACCCGGTGATCTCTGGAAACACCATATATTTT.